These 30 T cell receptor beta chains originate from one sample sequenced in a study of cytotoxic CD8 clonotypes in ibrutinib-treated CLL. The assay was immunoSEQ multiplex PCR, and TCRdb's table has in-frame clones only and misses some. The sample shows around 70,000 clones, just over 90% of them seen only once. This specimen consisted of PBMCs, obtained after 12 months of ibrutinib treatment. The source of these receptors is a human donor with chronic lymphocytic leukemia.

The chain uses TRBV7-7 and TRBJ2-3; D unclear. V lost 3 bases to trimming and J lost 1 base, with 14 bases between them. The germline gives CDR1 SSHAT, CDR2 FNYEAQ (reference sequence). This CDR3 comprises 16 residues. For the CDR3, the DNA is TGTGCCAGCAGCTTTTATAGTCCTGGGGGCACAGATACGCAGTATTTT. Translated: CASSFYSPGGTDTQYF.

The rearrangement links TRBV7-9 to TRBJ2-3, with D possibly matching TRBD2 (5 bases). This CDR3 region has 15 residues. V gave up 5 bases and J gave up 2 bases, with 14 bases separating them. Per the germline V gene, CDR1 is SEHNR and CDR2 is FQNEAQ (reference sequence). The CDR3 sequence is CASSRLGSFTDTQYF. The DNA for the CDR3 is TGTGCCAGCAGCCGACTGGGGAGCTTCACAGATACGCAGTATTTT. Full variable domain (outside the CDR3, taken from reference TRBV7-9 and TRBJ2-3): DTGVSQNPRHKITKRGQNVTFRCDPISEHNRLYWYRQTLGQGPEFLTYFQNEAQLEKSRLLSDRFSAERPKGSFSTLEIQRTEQGDSAMYLCASSRLGSFTDTQYFGPGTRLTVL.

This clone was detected a few times. This rearrangement joins TRBV14 to TRBJ2-1, with a possible D match to TRBD2 (5 bases). Per germline, CDR1 SGHDN and CDR2 FVKESK. The CDR3 is 14 amino acids. V was shortened by 4 bases and J by 5 bases, with 12 bases between the two germline ends. The CDR3 DNA reads TGTGCCAGCAGCCCGAGCGGAGGTCACAATGAGCAGTTCTTC. Amino acid sequence: CASSPSGGHNEQFF.

V is TRBV14 and J is TRBJ2-1, with 12 bases matching TRBD2. Trimming cost V 4 bases and J 0 bases; bases outside gene matches: 7. The CDR3 runs to 18 residues. Per germline, CDR1 SGHDN and CDR2 FVKESK. CDR3 protein: CASSPGLAGSSSYNEQFF. CDR3 nucleotides: TGTGCCAGCAGCCCGGGACTAGCGGGCTCCAGCTCCTACAATGAGCAGTTCTTC.

This chain connects TRBV19 to TRBJ2-7, with a tentative D call TRBD1 (5 bases). V was trimmed by 1 base and J by 3 bases, leaving 10 bases between them. The CDR3 is 14 residues long. CDR1 is LNHDA and CDR2 is SQIVND in the germline V gene (reference sequence). CDR3 sequence (DNA): TGTGCCAGTAGTATAGGGGGCGCAGGCTACGAGCAGTACTTC. It translates to CASSIGGAGYEQYF.

V is TRBV7-2 and J is TRBJ2-7, with 8 nucleotides matching TRBD2. CDR1 SGHTA and CDR2 FQGNSA come from the germline V gene. Trimming at V came to 5 bases and at J to 7 bases, leaving 16 bases not matched to a gene. The CDR3 is made up of 16 amino acids. CDR3 sequence: CASSPQSGGIYREQYF. CDR3 nucleotide sequence: TGTGCCAGCAGCCCGCAGTCGGGGGGGATTTATAGAGAGCAGTACTTC.

This sequence joins TRBV6-5 and TRBJ2-1; 7 nucleotides align to TRBD2. The CDR3 consists of 14 residues. CDR1 is MNHEY, CDR2 SVGAGI, per germline. Trimming cost V 8 bases and J 4 bases; bases outside gene matches: 8. CDR3 nucleotides: TGTGCCAGCTCGGCGGGAGCGGGGTACAATGAGCAGTTCTTC. Translated, it gives CASSAGAGYNEQFF.

The chain couples TRBV19 to TRBJ2-5, with 9 bases identical to TRBD1. CDR3 length: 14 amino acids. J lost 7 bases, V lost 5 bases, and 8 bases had no gene match. Germline values: CDR1 LNHDA, CDR2 SQIVND (reference sequence). CDR3 coding DNA: TGTGCCAGTAGTCCACCGGGACAGGGTGTGACCCAGTACTTC. Residues: CASSPPGQGVTQYF.

This clone was seen once. This sequence joins TRBV19 and TRBJ1-3; the D gene is possibly TRBD1 (5 bases). The CDR3 runs to 16 residues. Trimming pared 5 bases from V and 5 bases from J, leaving 19 bases between. Per the germline V gene, CDR1 is LNHDA and CDR2 is SQIVND (reference sequence). The DNA of the CDR3 is TGTGCCAGTAGTCCCTCTGGGGGGGTTGTAAGAAACACCATATATTTT. Its translation is CASSPSGGVVRNTIYF.

The V gene is TRBV5-1, the J gene TRBJ2-3; TRBD2 aligns across 14 bases. From germline, CDR1 is SGHRS and CDR2 YFSETQ. V was pared by 4 bases and J by 2 bases, with 6 bases of the junction left unmatched. The CDR3 is 17 amino acids. The CDR3 protein is CASSPGLAGEYTDTQYF. For the CDR3, the DNA is TGCGCCAGCAGCCCGGGACTAGCGGGAGAATACACAGATACGCAGTATTTT.

The chain has TRBV25-1 and TRBJ1-3; D gene uncertain. The germline V gene has CDR1 MGHDK and CDR2 SYGVNS. The CDR3 loop spans 15 amino acids. V dropped 3 bases and J dropped 0 bases, with 9 bases sitting between them. CDR3 in DNA: TGTGCCAGCAGTGATCGGTACCGCTCTGGAAACACCATATATTTT. Protein: CASSDRYRSGNTIYF.

This clone has just one count. The chain employs TRBV5-8 and TRBJ2-5, with D maybe TRBD2 (5 bases). This CDR3 region has 14 residues. V dropped 1 base and J dropped 3 bases, with 10 bases sitting between them. Germline CDR1 and CDR2: SGHTS and YDEGEE. In DNA, the CDR3 is TGTGCCAGCAGCTTGCATTTCGGGGAAGAGACCCAGTACTTC. Translating it yields CASSLHFGEETQYF.

The chain recombines TRBV4-1 with TRBJ2-7; tentatively, D is TRBD1 (6 bases). From germline, CDR1 is MGHRA and CDR2 YSYEKL. Deletions cut 0 bases from V and 5 bases from J, with 17 bases between. The CDR3 is 16 amino acids. The CDR3 coding sequence is TGCGCCAGCAGCCAAGATCCGAGACAGGCTGCCCACGAGCAGTACTTC. It translates to CASSQDPRQAAHEQYF.

This clone was seen a single time. This chain joins TRBV14 and TRBJ2-1, with D perhaps TRBD2 (6 bases). CDR1 SGHDN and CDR2 FVKESK come from the germline V gene. The CDR3 length is 17 residues. Trimming took 1 base from V and 4 from J, leaving 17 bases between them. CDR3 DNA: TGTGCCAGCAGCCAAGCTTTAGTGGGGGACTCATACAATGAGCAGTTCTTC. It translates to CASSQALVGDSYNEQFF.

The chain joins TRBV11-2 to TRBJ2-1; D is undetermined. The ends were cut back, 1 base at V and 7 bases at J, with 20 bases in the middle. The CDR3 consists of 17 residues. Germline loops: CDR1 SGHAT, CDR2 FQNNGV. The CDR3 sequence is CASSLVRGRSSTNEQFF. The DNA for the CDR3 is TGTGCCAGCAGCTTAGTGCGTGGCAGGTCGTCCACAAATGAGCAGTTCTTC.

This clone has only one observation. J is TRBJ2-5 and V is TRBV6-1; D remains unclear. The J call could be wrong; TRBJ2-7 is a better fit for the DNA end. CDR3 length equals 15 residues. Germline values: CDR1 MNHNS, CDR2 SASEGT. The CDR3 reads CASSESPGEGYEQYF. Here the CDR3 DNA reads TGTGCCAGCAGTGAATCTCCTGGGGAAGGGTACGAGCAGTACTTC.

The chain combines TRBV28 with TRBJ2-2; TRBD2 agrees at 7 bases. The V and J ends lost 8 bases and 0 bases, in that order; junction bases with no gene match: 12. The CDR3 is 17 amino acids. Germline assignment: CDR1 MDHEN and CDR2 SYDVKM. CDR3 sequence: CASRRLAVVANTGELFF. CDR3 DNA sequence: TGTGCCAGCCGGCGACTAGCTGTTGTAGCGAACACCGGGGAGCTGTTTTTT.

The V and J genes are TRBV27 and TRBJ2-7, with 10 bases matching TRBD1. The junction had 24 bases not matched to a gene; V was cut back by 7 bases and J by 3 bases. This CDR3 region has 20 residues. Germline assignment: CDR1 MNHEY and CDR2 SMNVEV (reference sequence). CDR3: CASNPGQGVLGKGLFYEQYF. CDR3 coding DNA: TGTGCCAGCAACCCCGGACAGGGGGTCCTAGGGAAGGGCCTTTTCTACGAGCAGTACTTC.

A word on this clone: Other DNA sequences in the sample encode the same CDR3. The chain carries TRBV6-1 and TRBJ1-2; D is perhaps TRBD1 (6 bases). Germline V gene data show CDR1 as MNHNS and CDR2 as SASEGT. This CDR3 contains 13 residues. With 4 bases removed from V and 4 bases from J, the gap between germline ends came to 10 bases. For the CDR3, the DNA is TGTGCCAGCAGTGTCCAGGGGAGCTATGGCTACACCTTC. This codes for CASSVQGSYGYTF.

The chain is built from TRBV9 and TRBJ2-1; 9 positions match TRBD1. CDR3 length: 15 amino acids. The J segment lost 6 bases and the V segment lost 0 bases, leaving 4 bases of the junction unmatched. Germline V lookup: CDR1 SGDLS, CDR2 YYNGEE. CDR3 bases: TGTGCCAGCAGCGTAGAGGGACAGGGCCCCAATGAGCAGTTCTTC. Translating it yields CASSVEGQGPNEQFF.

J is TRBJ2-7 and V is TRBV27; 10 nucleotides align to TRBD1. This CDR3 spans 16 amino acids. V lost 5 bases, J lost 5 bases, and 12 bases stayed unmatched. Germline loops: CDR1 MNHEY, CDR2 SMNVEV (reference sequence). In DNA, the CDR3 is TGTGCCAGCAGTCCTTCGACAGGGGGCGGATTCGACGAGCAGTACTTC. Protein sequence: CASSPSTGGGFDEQYF.

The chain recombines TRBV7-3 with TRBJ2-2; D is unclear. The CDR3 covers 14 residues. Germline assignment: CDR1 SGHTA and CDR2 FQGTGA. Trimming removed 2 bases at V and 1 base at J, with 5 bases between. CDR3 residues: CASSLYQNTGELFF. CDR3 coding DNA: TGTGCCAGCAGCTTATACCAGAACACCGGGGAGCTGTTTTTT.

The gene calls are TRBV6-5 and TRBJ1-2, with D tentatively TRBD1 (6 bases). Trimming stripped 2 bases from V and 2 bases from J, with 15 bases between. The CDR3 is 16 amino acids. Germline CDR1 reads MNHEY; CDR2 reads SVGAGI. CDR3 loop: CASSYSTNDRNYGYTF. Here the CDR3 DNA reads TGTGCCAGCAGTTACAGTACAAACGACAGGAACTATGGCTACACCTTC.

CDR3 region: CASSGLAGVNEQFF. For the CDR3, the DNA is TGTGCCAGCAGTGGACTAGCGGGAGTCAATGAGCAGTTCTTC. V usage is TRBV2 and J usage is TRBJ2-1, with TRBD2 matching 12 bases. This CDR3 is built from 14 residues. Trimming at V came to 4 bases and at J to 6 bases, leaving 1 base not matched to a gene. The germline V gene has CDR1 SNHLY and CDR2 FYNNEI.

The chain couples TRBV7-2 to TRBJ2-7; D gene uncertain. Germline values: CDR1 SGHTA, CDR2 FQGNSA. This CDR3 is 13 amino acids long. V lost 1 base to trimming and J lost 4 bases, with 8 bases between them. The CDR3 region is CASSLVGVYEQYF. CDR3 DNA: TGTGCCAGCAGCTTAGTCGGCGTATACGAGCAGTACTTC. Full variable domain (remainder filled in from reference TRBV7-2 and TRBJ2-7): GAGVSQSPSNKVTEKGKDVELRCDPISGHTALYWYRQSLGQGLEFLIYFQGNSAPDKSGLPSDRFSAERTGGSVSTLTIQRTQQEDSAVYLCASSLVGVYEQYFGPGTRLTVT.

The J gene is TRBJ2-7, the V gene TRBV25-1; no reliable D call. V was clipped by 0 bases and J by 7 bases, with 19 bases between them. This CDR3 spans 16 amino acids. CDR1 is MGHDK and CDR2 is SYGVNS in the germline V gene. The CDR3 here is CASSEYFLGSSGEQYF. DNA for the CDR3: TGTGCCAGCAGTGAATATTTTCTAGGGTCGAGTGGGGAGCAGTACTTC.

The chain joins TRBV29-1 to TRBJ1-4, with D possibly being TRBD1 (6 bases). Trimming cost V 4 bases and J 5 bases, with 14 bases left between them. Germline V gene lookup returns CDR1 SQVTM and CDR2 ANQGSEA. The CDR3 consists of 14 residues. The CDR3 DNA reads TGCAGCGTTGGGACGGGGGGCTTCAATGAAAAACTGTTTTTT. Translated: CSVGTGGFNEKLFF.

V gene TRBV2 combines with J gene TRBJ1-2; D call uncertain. V was shortened by 5 bases and J by 4 bases, with 14 bases between the two germline ends. Germline V gene lookup returns CDR1 SNHLY and CDR2 FYNNEI. The CDR3 covers 14 residues. CDR3 residues: CASSTERNVYGYTF. In nucleotides, the CDR3 is TGTGCCAGCAGTACAGAGCGTAACGTCTATGGCTACACCTTC.

This chain joins TRBV19 and TRBJ2-7; either TRBD1 or TRBD2 may supply D (6 bases each). This CDR3 comprises 15 residues. The germline CDR1 and CDR2 sequences are LNHDA and SQIVND (reference sequence). Trimming left V 6 bases short and J 2 bases short, with 17 bases between. The CDR3 is CASSANRGLTYEQYF. The CDR3 nucleotides are TGTGCCAGTAGCGCAAATCGGGGGCTAACCTACGAGCAGTACTTC.

The chain employs TRBV7-3 and TRBJ1-1, with D unresolved. Trimming cost V 2 bases and J 1 base, with 11 bases left between them. The CDR3 covers 15 residues. Germline CDR1 SGHTA, CDR2 FQGTGA. The CDR3 nucleotides are TGTGCCAGCAGCTTAGGAGGCAGAGGGAACACTGAAGCTTTCTTT. Translated, it gives CASSLGGRGNTEAFF.